Shown below are 4 T cell receptor beta chains from a single sample sequenced in a study of TIL therapy for anti-PD-1-resistant metastatic lung cancer. Documented time point: pre-treatment sample, taken before nivolumab and TIL therapy. The tumor samples were excised metastases, mostly pleural nodules or supraclavicular lymph nodes. The immunoSEQ assay was v3. Sequencing was performed with immunoSEQ multiplex PCR; in TCRdb, only in-frame clones are kept and a portion is missing. Among tens of thousands of clones listed, under 80% were seen once. The sequencing here drew on tumor tissue, taken at baseline. These receptors were obtained from a woman aged 30-79 years with non-small cell lung cancer.

The gene calls are TRBV30 and TRBJ1-2; D gene unclear. CDR3 length equals 12 residues. CDR1 is GTSNPN and CDR2 is SVGIG in the germline V gene (reference sequence). Trimming took 5 bases from V and 8 from J, leaving 15 bases between them. The DNA of the CDR3 is TGTGCCTGGTTCCCGGGCCCGAGGGGCTACACCTTC. It translates to CAWFPGPRGYTF.

The genes are TRBV2 and TRBJ2-1; 7 bases line up with TRBD2. V lost 7 bases and J lost 2; bases outside the gene matches: 11. CDR3 length equals 16 residues. Germline loops: CDR1 SNHLY, CDR2 FYNNEI. In DNA, the CDR3 is TGTGCCAGCAAACAGGAGGCTAGCGGAACCTACAATGAGCAGTTCTTC. Translating gives CASKQEASGTYNEQFF.

The chain links TRBV4-1 to TRBJ2-2; D is ambiguous. Between the trimmed V and J ends, which lost 3 bases and 6 bases, there was a span of 11 bases. This CDR3 has 14 amino acids. In germline, CDR1 is MGHRA, CDR2 YSYEKL. The CDR3 is CASSHPPRAGELFF. CDR3 nucleotide sequence: TGCGCCAGCAGCCATCCCCCCCGCGCCGGGGAGCTGTTTTTT.

This clone was detected only a few times. This sequence joins TRBV6-1 and TRBJ2-7; no definite D call. The CDR3 runs to 12 residues. The V end lost 3 bases, the J end lost 6 bases, and 9 bases lay between the germline ends. Germline V gives CDR1 MNHNS, CDR2 SASEGT. The CDR3 coding sequence is TGTGCCAGCAGTGAGGTATTAGGCGAGCAGTACTTC. This sequence encodes CASSEVLGEQYF.